These 9 T cell receptor beta chains share one sample of origin, sequenced in a study of T cells in Graves' hyperthyroidism and ophthalmopathy. Researchers amplified the TCR beta CDR3 regions from RNA transcripts. HTBI primers were the set used in a first-round RT-PCR of the TCR CDR3. From the multiplex PCR reads, TCRdb called clonotypes with MiXCR, one entry per CDR3 protein. The top ten clones hold 5.3% of a sample with around 420,000 distinct CDR3 sequences, around 15% of them seen once. Input material: blood. These receptors all come from a young woman with Graves' hyperthyroidism.

This clonotype has ten or more counts. This rearrangement joins TRBV6-6 to TRBJ1-1, with D possibly being TRBD1 (6 bases). V was cut by 0 bases and J by 4 bases, with 18 bases left in between. The length of the CDR3 is 17 residues. CDR1 and CDR2 from the germline V gene are MNHNY and SVGAGI (reference sequence). CDR3 amino acids: CASSYSILGGGGTEAFF. CDR3 DNA: TGTGCCAGCAGTTACTCGATTTTAGGGGGGGGTGGCACTGAAGCTTTCTTT.

Ten or more counts support this clonotype. This chain joins TRBV20-1 and TRBJ2-7; the match to TRBD1 covers 7 bases. Germline values: CDR1 DFQATT, CDR2 SNEGSKA (reference sequence). The CDR3 length is 14 residues. With V trimmed by 5 bases and J by 2 bases, 9 bases remained unmatched. CDR3: CSAGWTGAAYEQYF. In DNA form, the CDR3 reads TGCAGTGCTGGATGGACAGGCGCGGCCTACGAGCAGTACTTC.

This clonotype was seen repeatedly, ten times or more. This sequence joins TRBV10-3 and TRBJ1-1; D is uncertain. Germline values: CDR1 ENHRY, CDR2 SYGVKD. The CDR3 has 17 residues. Trimming left V 0 bases short and J 0 bases short, with 14 bases between. In nucleotides, the CDR3 is TGTGCCATCAGTGAGTCAAAACGGGGAGGGATGAACACTGAAGCTTTCTTT. Translated: CAISESKRGGMNTEAFF.

This clonotype was found many times. This chain joins TRBV5-4 and TRBJ2-1, with D possibly being TRBD1 or TRBD2 (7 bases each). The CDR3 has 15 residues. CDR1 SGHNT and CDR2 YYREEE come from the germline V gene (reference sequence). V shed 5 bases and J shed 6 bases, with 18 bases lying between them. The CDR3 loop is CASRYRGGRPNEQFF. CDR3 DNA sequence: TGTGCCAGCAGATACAGGGGAGGGAGACCCAATGAGCAGTTCTTC. The whole variable domain, remainder taken from reference TRBV5-4 and TRBJ2-1, is ETGVTQSPTHLIKTRGQQVTLRCSSQSGHNTVSWYQQALGQGPQFIFQYYREEENGRGNFPPRFSGLQFPNYSSELNVNALELDDSALYLCASRYRGGRPNEQFFGPGTRLTVL.

CDR3 sequence reads: CSATGLAGGETQYF. CDR3 DNA sequence: TGCAGTGCTACAGGACTAGCGGGAGGAGAGACCCAGTACTTC. The chain is built from TRBV20-1 and TRBJ2-5; 14 nucleotides line up with TRBD2. In germline, CDR1 is DFQATT, CDR2 SNEGSKA (reference sequence). Trimming cost V 4 bases and J 4 bases; bases outside gene matches: 2. The CDR3 loop spans 14 amino acids.

This clonotype was recorded at least ten times. This chain links TRBV7-8 with TRBJ1-2; 9 bases agree with TRBD1. With 1 base clipped from V and 7 bases from J, the junction kept 4 bases outside the gene matches. Germline V gene data show CDR1 as SGHVS and CDR2 as FQNEAQ. This CDR3 spans 14 amino acids. The CDR3: CASSLDRGRGGYTF. The CDR3 DNA is TGTGCCAGCAGCTTAGACAGGGGGCGCGGTGGCTACACCTTC.

The table lists this clonotype with many counts. This chain links TRBV2 with TRBJ1-1; 10 nucleotides align to TRBD1. Losses at the gene ends were 8 bases for V and 3 bases for J; bases not matched to a gene: 3. Germline CDR1 reads SNHLY; CDR2 reads FYNNEI. CDR3 length: 13 residues. CDR3 sequence reads: CASEGTGDTEAFF. The CDR3 DNA follows: TGTGCCAGCGAGGGGACAGGGGACACTGAAGCTTTCTTT.

This clonotype was recorded at least ten times. This chain uses TRBV12-3 or TRBV12-4 with TRBJ2-1; TRBD1 matches 9 bases. The CDR3 is 15 amino acids. The V segment lost 7 bases and the J segment 7 bases; nucleotides outside the gene matches: 11. The DNA for the CDR3 is TGTGCCAGCACCTCCCGGGACAGGGTTATGAATGAGCAGTTCTTC. Translating gives CASTSRDRVMNEQFF.

At least ten counts were recorded for this clonotype. The chain employs TRBV28 and TRBJ1-2, with unresolved D. Germline CDR1 is MDHEN and CDR2 is SYDVKM. With 5 bases removed from V and 6 bases from J, the gap between germline ends came to 10 bases. This CDR3 comprises 12 residues. The CDR3 spells CASSPMTDGYTF. CDR3 nucleotides: TGTGCCAGCAGTCCAATGACGGATGGCTACACCTTC.